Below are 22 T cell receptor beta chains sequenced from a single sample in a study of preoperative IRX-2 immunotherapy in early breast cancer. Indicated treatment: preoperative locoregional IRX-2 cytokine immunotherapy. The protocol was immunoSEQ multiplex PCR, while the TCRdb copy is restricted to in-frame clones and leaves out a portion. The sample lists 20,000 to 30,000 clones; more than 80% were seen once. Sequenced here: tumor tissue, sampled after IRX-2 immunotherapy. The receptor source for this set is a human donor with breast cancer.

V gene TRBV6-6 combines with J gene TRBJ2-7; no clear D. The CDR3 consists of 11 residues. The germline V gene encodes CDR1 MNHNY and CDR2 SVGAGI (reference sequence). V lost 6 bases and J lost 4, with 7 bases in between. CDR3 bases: TGTGCCAGCAGCCCCTCTTACGAGCAGTACTTC. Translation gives CASSPSYEQYF.

CDR3 region: CASSLGSANTDTQYF. CDR3 coding DNA: TGTGCCAGCAGTTTAGGTTCGGCAAACACAGATACGCAGTATTTT. The gene calls are TRBV6-5 and TRBJ2-3, with unresolved D. Trimming shortened V by 4 bases and J by 2 bases, and 13 bases separated the two germline ends. The CDR3 spans 15 residues. The V gene's germline CDR1 is MNHEY and CDR2 SVGAGI.

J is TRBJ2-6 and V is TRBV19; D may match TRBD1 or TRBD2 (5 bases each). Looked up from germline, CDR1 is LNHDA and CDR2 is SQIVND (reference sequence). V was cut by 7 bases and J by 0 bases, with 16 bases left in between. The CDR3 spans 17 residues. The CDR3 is CASTRWDVSSGANVLTF. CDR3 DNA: TGTGCCAGTACCCGATGGGACGTTTCCTCTGGGGCCAACGTCCTGACTTTC.

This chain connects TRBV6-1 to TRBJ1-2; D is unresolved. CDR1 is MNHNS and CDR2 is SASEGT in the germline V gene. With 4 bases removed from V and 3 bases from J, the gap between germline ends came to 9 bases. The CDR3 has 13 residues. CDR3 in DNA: TGTGCCAGCAGTGCCTGGACGGACTATGGCTACACCTTC. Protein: CASSAWTDYGYTF.

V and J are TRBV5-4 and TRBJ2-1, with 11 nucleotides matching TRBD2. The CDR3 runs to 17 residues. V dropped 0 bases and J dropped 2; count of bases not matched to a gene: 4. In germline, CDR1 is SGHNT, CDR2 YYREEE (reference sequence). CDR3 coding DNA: TGTGCCAGCAGCTTGGGCCTAGCGGGAGGTACCTACAATGAGCAGTTCTTC. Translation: CASSLGLAGGTYNEQFF. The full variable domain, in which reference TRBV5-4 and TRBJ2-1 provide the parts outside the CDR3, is ETGVTQSPTHLIKTRGQQVTLRCSSQSGHNTVSWYQQALGQGPQFIFQYYREEENGRGNFPPRFSGLQFPNYSSELNVNALELDDSALYLCASSLGLAGGTYNEQFFGPGTRLTVL.

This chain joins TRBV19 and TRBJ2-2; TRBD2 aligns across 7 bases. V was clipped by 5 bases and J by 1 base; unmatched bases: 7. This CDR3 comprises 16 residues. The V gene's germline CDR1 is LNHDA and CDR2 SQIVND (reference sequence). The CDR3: CASSPILAKNTGELFF. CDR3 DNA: TGTGCCAGTAGTCCTATACTAGCGAAGAACACCGGGGAGCTGTTTTTT.

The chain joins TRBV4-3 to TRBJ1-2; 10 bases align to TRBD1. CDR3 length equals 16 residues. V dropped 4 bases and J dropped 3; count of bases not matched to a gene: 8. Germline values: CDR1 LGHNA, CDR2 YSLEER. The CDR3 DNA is TGCGCCAGCAGCCTTTACCGGACAGGGGGAGACTATGGCTACACCTTC. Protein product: CASSLYRTGGDYGYTF.

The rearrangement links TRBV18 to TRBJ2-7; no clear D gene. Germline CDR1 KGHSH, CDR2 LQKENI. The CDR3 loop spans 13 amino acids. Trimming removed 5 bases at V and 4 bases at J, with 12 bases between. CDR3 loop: CASSAADQYEQYF. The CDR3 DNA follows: TGTGCCAGCTCAGCGGCCGATCAATACGAGCAGTACTTC.

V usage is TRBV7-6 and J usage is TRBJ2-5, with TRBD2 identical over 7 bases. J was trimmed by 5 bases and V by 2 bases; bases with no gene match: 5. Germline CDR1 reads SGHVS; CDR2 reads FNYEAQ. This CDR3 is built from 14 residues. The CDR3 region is CASSLKAGRETQYF. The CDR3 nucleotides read TGTGCCAGCAGCTTAAAAGCGGGACGGGAGACCCAGTACTTC.

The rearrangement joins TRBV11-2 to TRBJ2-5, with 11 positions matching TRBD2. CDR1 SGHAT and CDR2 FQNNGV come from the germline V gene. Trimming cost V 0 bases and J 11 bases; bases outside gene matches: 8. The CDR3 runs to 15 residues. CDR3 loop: CASSLELAGASEQYF. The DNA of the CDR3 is TGTGCCAGCAGCTTAGAACTAGCGGGAGCGAGTGAGCAGTACTTC.

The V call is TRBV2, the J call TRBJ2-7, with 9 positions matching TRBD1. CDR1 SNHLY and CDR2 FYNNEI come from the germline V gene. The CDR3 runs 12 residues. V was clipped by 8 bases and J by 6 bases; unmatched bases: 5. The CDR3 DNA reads TGTGCCAGCCTCGGGACAGGGACCGAGCAGTACTTC. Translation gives CASLGTGTEQYF.

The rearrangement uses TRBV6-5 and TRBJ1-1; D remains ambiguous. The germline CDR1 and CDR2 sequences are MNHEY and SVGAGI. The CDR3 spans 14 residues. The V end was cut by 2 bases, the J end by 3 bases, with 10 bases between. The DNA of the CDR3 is TGTGCCAGCAGTTACCGACCCGGGGACACTGAAGCTTTCTTT. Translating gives CASSYRPGDTEAFF.

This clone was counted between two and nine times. The CDR3 region has the DNA TGTGCCAGCAGTGAAAACCCCCCCGGGGAAGGGGGTAACGAGCAGTACTTC. Its translation: CASSENPPGEGGNEQYF. The J gene is TRBJ2-7, the V gene TRBV25-1, with D possibly matching TRBD1 (6 bases). V lost 2 bases and J 5 bases, leaving 22 bases between the germline ends. The CDR3 is 17 amino acids. Germline V gene lookup returns CDR1 MGHDK and CDR2 SYGVNS.

The CDR3 DNA is TGTGCCAGCAGCTTATCAGTTCAGCCCCAGCATTTT. Its translation is CASSLSVQPQHF. This chain uses TRBV7-9 with TRBJ1-5, with no clear D. Trimming removed 2 bases from V and 6 bases from J, with 5 bases in between. The CDR3 consists of 12 residues. Germline values: CDR1 SEHNR, CDR2 FQNEAQ (reference sequence).

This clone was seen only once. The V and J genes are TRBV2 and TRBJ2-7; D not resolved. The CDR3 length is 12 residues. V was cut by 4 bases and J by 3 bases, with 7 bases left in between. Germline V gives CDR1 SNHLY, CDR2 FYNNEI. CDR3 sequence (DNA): TGTGCCAGCAGTGGTAGCAACTACGAGCAGTACTTC. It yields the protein CASSGSNYEQYF.

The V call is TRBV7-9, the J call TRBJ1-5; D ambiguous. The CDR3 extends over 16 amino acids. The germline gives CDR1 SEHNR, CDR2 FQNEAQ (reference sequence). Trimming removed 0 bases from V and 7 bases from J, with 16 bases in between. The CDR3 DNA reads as TGTGCCAGCAGCTTAGCGCTAGGAGTTCTCGCCCAGCCCCAGCATTTT. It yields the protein CASSLALGVLAQPQHF. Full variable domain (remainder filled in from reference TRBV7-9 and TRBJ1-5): DTGVSQNPRHKITKRGQNVTFRCDPISEHNRLYWYRQTLGQGPEFLTYFQNEAQLEKSRLLSDRFSAERPKGSFSTLEIQRTEQGDSAMYLCASSLALGVLAQPQHFGDGTRLSIL.

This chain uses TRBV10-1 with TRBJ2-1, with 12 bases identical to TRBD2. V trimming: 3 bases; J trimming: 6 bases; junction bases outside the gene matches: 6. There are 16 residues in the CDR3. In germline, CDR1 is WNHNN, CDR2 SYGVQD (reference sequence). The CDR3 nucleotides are TGCGCCAGCAGTGACTCCCGGACTAGCGGGGTCAATGAGCAGTTCTTC. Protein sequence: CASSDSRTSGVNEQFF.

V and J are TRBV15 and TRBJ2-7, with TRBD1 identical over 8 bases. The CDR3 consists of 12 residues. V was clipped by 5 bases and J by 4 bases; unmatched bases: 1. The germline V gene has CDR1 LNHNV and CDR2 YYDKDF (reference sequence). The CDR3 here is CATSRDRYEQYF. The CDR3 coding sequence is TGTGCCACCAGCCGGGACAGGTACGAGCAGTACTTC.

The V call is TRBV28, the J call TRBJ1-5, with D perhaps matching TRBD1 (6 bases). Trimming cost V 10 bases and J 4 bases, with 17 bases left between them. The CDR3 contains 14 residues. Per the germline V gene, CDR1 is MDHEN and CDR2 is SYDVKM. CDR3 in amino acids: CATHIDRTNQPQHF. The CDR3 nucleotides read TGTGCCACCCACATTGACAGGACGAATCAGCCCCAGCATTTT.

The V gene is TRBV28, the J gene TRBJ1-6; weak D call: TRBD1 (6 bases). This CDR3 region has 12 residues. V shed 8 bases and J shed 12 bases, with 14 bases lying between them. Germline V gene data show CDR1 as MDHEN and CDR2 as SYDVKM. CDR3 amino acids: CASGTPVRPLHF. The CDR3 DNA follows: TGTGCCAGCGGGACACCCGTGAGACCCCTCCACTTT.

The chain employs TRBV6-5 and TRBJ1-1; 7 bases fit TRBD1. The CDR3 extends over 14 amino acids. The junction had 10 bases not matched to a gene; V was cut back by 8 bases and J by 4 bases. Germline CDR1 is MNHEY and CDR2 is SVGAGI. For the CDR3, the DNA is TGTGCCAGCTCACAGGGGTTAAGAGGCACTGAAGCTTTCTTT. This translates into CASSQGLRGTEAFF.

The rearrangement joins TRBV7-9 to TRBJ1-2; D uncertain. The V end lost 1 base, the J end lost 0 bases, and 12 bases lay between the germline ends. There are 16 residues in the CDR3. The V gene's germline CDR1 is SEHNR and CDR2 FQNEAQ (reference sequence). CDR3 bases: TGTGCCAGCAGCTTAGAGTGGACCCGGACTAACTATGGCTACACCTTC. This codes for CASSLEWTRTNYGYTF.